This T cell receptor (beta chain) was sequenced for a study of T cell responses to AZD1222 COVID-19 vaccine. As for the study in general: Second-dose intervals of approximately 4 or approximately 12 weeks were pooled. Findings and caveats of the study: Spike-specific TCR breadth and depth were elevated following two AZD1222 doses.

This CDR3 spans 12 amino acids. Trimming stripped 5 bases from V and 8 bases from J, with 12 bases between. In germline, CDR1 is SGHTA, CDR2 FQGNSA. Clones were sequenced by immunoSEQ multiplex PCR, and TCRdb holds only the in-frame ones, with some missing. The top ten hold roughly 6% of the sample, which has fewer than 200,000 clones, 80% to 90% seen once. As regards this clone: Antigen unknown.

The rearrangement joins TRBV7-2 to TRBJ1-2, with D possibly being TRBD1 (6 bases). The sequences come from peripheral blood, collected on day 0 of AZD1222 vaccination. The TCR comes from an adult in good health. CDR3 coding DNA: TGTGCCAGCAGCCCCGCAAGGGGGGGCTACACCTTC. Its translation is CASSPARGGYTF.